The source of this TCR beta chain is a study of CD4 T cells in relation to SARS-CoV-2 and coronaviruses. The table came from immunoSEQ multiplex PCR; TCRdb's copy has only in-frame clones and leaves some out. The sample yields roughly 60,000 clones, over 90% seen once. The unexposed donors gave CD4+ T cells in about 2010-2019, prior to COVID-19. Germline V gene sequence: CDR1 SGHTA, CDR2 FQGNSA. The V gene lost 5 bases and the J gene lost 0 bases, with 20 bases spanning the gap. The CDR3 runs 18 residues. The chain is built from TRBV7-2 and TRBJ2-1; a possible D gene is TRBD2 (8 bases). Sequencing was performed on naive CD4+ T cells from PBMCs. This sample's subset: naive CD4+ T cells isolated by negative enrichment. The sequence was collected from a human donor in good health. CDR3 residues: CASSPRGVAGPSYNEQFF. CDR3 in DNA: TGTGCCAGCAGCCCCAGGGGGGTAGCGGGACCCTCCTACAATGAGCAGTTCTTC.